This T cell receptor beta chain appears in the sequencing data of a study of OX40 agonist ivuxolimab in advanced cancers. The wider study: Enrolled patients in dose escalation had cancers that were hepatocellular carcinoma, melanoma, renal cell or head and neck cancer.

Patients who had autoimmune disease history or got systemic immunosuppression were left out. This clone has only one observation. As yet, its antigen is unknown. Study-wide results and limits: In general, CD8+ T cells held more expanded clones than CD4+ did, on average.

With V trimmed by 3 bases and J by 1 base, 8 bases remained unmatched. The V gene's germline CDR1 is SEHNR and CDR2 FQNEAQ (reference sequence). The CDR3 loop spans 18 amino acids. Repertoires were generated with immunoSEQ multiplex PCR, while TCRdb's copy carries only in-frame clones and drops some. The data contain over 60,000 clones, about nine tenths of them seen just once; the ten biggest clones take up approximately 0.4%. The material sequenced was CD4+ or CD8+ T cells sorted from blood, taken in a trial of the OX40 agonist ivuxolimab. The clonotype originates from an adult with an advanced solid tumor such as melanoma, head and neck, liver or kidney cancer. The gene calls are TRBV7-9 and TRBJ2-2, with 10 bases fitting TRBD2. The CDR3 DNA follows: TGTGCCAGCAGCTTCAGCCCTCTAGCGGGAGTGAACACCGGGGAGCTGTTTTTT. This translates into CASSFSPLAGVNTGELFF.